This is a list of T cell receptor beta chains from one sample in a study of T-cell memory formation after mild COVID-19. TCRdb fed the 5' RACE reads into MiXCR, producing one record per CDR3 protein. The sample has 150,000 or so distinct CDR3 sequences; around 13% are singletons. Sequencing used PBMCs or a T cell subset sorted from them (not recorded which). Every receptor here comes from an adult woman who had mild COVID-19 (a few samples of this study predate the infection). Cell type and time point are not known. Each CDR3 is given with its conserved first and last residue. D genes are given only for firm matches. The size entry is marked missing in some rows and otherwise reads once, few, many or a size class.

clone size	V gene	D gene	J gene	CDR3 DNA	CDR3 protein
few	TRBV5-4	NA	TRBJ2-3	TGTGCCAGCAGTTGGGGCACAGATACGCAGTATTTT	CASSWGTDTQYF
few	TRBV24-1	NA	TRBJ1-1	TGTGCCACCTCGGGTCAGGGGAACACTGAAGCTTTCTTT	CATSGQGNTEAFF
NA	TRBV5-1	TRBD2	TRBJ2-1	TGCGCCAGCAGCGATAGCGGGAGCTCCTACAATGAGCAGTTCTTC	CASSDSGSSYNEQFF
few	TRBV7-9	TRBD1	TRBJ2-7	TGTGCCAGCAGCTCTCCGGACAGGGGGCGTGAGCAGTACTTC	CASSSPDRGREQYF
NA	TRBV14	TRBD1	TRBJ1-1	TGTGCCAGCAGCCAAGATAACAGGGGGAAGGCTTTCTTT	CASSQDNRGKAFF
many	TRBV12-3/TRBV12-4	NA	TRBJ2-1	TGTGCCAGCAGTCTGACAGGCCGCTCCTACAATGAGCAGTTCTTC	CASSLTGRSYNEQFF
few	TRBV24-1	TRBD2	TRBJ2-7	TGTGCCACCAGTGATTCCCTAGCGGGGGGACCAGACGAGCAGTACTTC	CATSDSLAGGPDEQYF
few	TRBV7-3	TRBD2	TRBJ2-5	TGTGCCAGCAGCATGACTAGCGAGGAAGAGACCCAGTACTTC	CASSMTSEEETQYF
few	TRBV20-1	TRBD2	TRBJ2-7	TGCAGTGCTACCGGACTAGTCAGCTACGAGCAGTACTTC	CSATGLVSYEQYF
few	TRBV20-1	TRBD2	TRBJ2-4	TGCAGTGCTAGAGAGGCTAGCGGGCCGACGCCGTACTTC	CSAREASGPTPYF
few	TRBV12-5	NA	TRBJ1-4	TGTGCTAGTGGGTGGACAGTTAATGAAAAACTGTTTTTT	CASGWTVNEKLFF
NA	TRBV5-1	NA	TRBJ2-3	TGCGCCAGCAGCTTGGATCCGGGAGCTAGCACAGATACGCAGTATTTT	CASSLDPGASTDTQYF
NA	TRBV10-3	TRBD2	TRBJ2-1	TGTGCCATCAAGCGACTAGCGGGAAATGAGCAGTTCTTC	CAIKRLAGNEQFF
few	TRBV5-1	NA	TRBJ2-7	TGCGCCAGCAGCTGCGGATCGGAGAACTTC	CASSCGSENF
NA	TRBV3-1	NA	TRBJ2-7	TGTGCCAGCAGCCAGAGCCTGGACAGATCCTACGAGCAGTACTTC	CASSQSLDRSYEQYF
few	TRBV24-1	TRBD2	TRBJ2-5	TGTGCCACCAGTGCGGGGACTAGCGGGAGTAGGCAAGAGACCCAGTACTTC	CATSAGTSGSRQETQYF
NA	TRBV10-3	TRBD1	TRBJ2-7	TGTGCCATCAGCCCAGGGACAGTGGATTACGAGCAGTACTTC	CAISPGTVDYEQYF
few	TRBV7-9	TRBD2	TRBJ2-1	TGTGCCAGCAGCTACAGACTAGCGGGTACAACAAATGAGCAGTTCTTC	CASSYRLAGTTNEQFF
NA	TRBV9	NA	TRBJ2-1	TGTGCCAGCAGCGGGACAGGAGGGGAGAATGAGCAGTTCTTC	CASSGTGGENEQFF
NA	TRBV20-1	NA	TRBJ1-2	TGCAGTGCCCCGGACAGTACTAACTATGGCTACACCTTC	CSAPDSTNYGYTF
few	TRBV5-1	NA	TRBJ2-1	TGCGCCAGCAGCTTCACCGGGACGGAAAACAATGAGCAGTTCTTC	CASSFTGTENNEQFF
NA	TRBV6-6	TRBD1	TRBJ2-5	TGTGCCAGCAGAACAGGGGAGCAGACCCAGTACTTC	CASRTGEQTQYF
NA	TRBV7-3	NA	TRBJ2-5	TGTGCCAGCAGCTTAACGGCAGGTGGCGGGCAGACCCAGTACTTC	CASSLTAGGGQTQYF
NA	TRBV3-1	NA	TRBJ1-6	TGTGCCAGCAGCCTGAAGTTAAATTCACCCCTCCACTTT	CASSLKLNSPLHF
many	TRBV27	NA	TRBJ1-2	TGTGCCAGCAGGGGCCTCGGGGATAGCTATGGCTACACCTTC	CASRGLGDSYGYTF
NA	TRBV7-9	TRBD1	TRBJ2-2	TGTGCCAGGGGACAGGTTAACACCGGGGAGCTGTTTTTT	CARGQVNTGELFF
NA	TRBV5-6	NA	TRBJ2-2	TGTGCCAGCAGCCCCGGATTGGGGAACACCGGGGAGCTGTTTTTT	CASSPGLGNTGELFF
once	TRBV19	TRBD1	TRBJ1-5	TGTGCCAGTAGGACAGGGGATCAGCCCCAGCATTTT	CASRTGDQPQHF